These T cell receptor beta chains were read from a single sample in a study of T-cell memory formation after mild COVID-19. TCRdb re-called the 5' RACE reads with MiXCR, one entry per CDR3 protein. The repertoire includes under 300,000 distinct CDR3 sequences, around 8% of them detected once, and roughly 23% sits in the top ten. The sequenced sample consisted of PBMCs or a T cell subset sorted from them (not recorded which). The receptors here all came from a man aged 18 to 30 who had mild COVID-19 (a few samples of this study predate the infection). Cell type and time point are not known. Both conserved end residues are part of each CDR3. The D gene is left open where the match is weak. Some rows have no size entry. The others give once, few or many, or a class for an expanded clone.

few	TRBV2	TRBJ2-1	.	TGTGCCAGCCTCTCGGCGGGACCAAACAATGAGCAGTTCTTC	CASLSAGPNNEQFF
.	TRBV5-1	TRBJ1-2	.	TGCGCCAGCAGTCCGACAGGATCACCTCTCTATGGCTACACCTTC	CASSPTGSPLYGYTF
few	TRBV5-1	TRBJ2-1	.	TGCGCCAGCAGCTTGGAAGGGGGGAAGCAGTTCTTC	CASSLEGGKQFF
.	TRBV5-5	TRBJ2-5	.	.	CASSGGQGFFGETQYF
.	TRBV20-1	TRBJ1-1	TRBD1	TGCGTAGGATCCGGGACAGGGGGGGGGAAGGTCACTGAAGCTTTCTTT	CVGSGTGGGKVTEAFF
many	TRBV24-1	TRBJ2-5	.	TGTGCCACCATGGACCGTGGCGCCGGGGAGACCCAGTACTTC	CATMDRGAGETQYF
few	TRBV7-9	TRBJ1-1	.	TGTGCCAGCAGCTTAGAGTCGGGGCTAGTAGCTTTCTTT	CASSLESGLVAFF
many	TRBV7-9	TRBJ1-5	.	TGTGCCAGCAGCTTAGACACGGGGGCTACCGGGCAGCCCCAGCATTTT	CASSLDTGATGQPQHF
few	TRBV20-1	TRBJ2-3	TRBD2	TGCAGTGCTCCGGCCCGGCGGGGGGGGGGAGATACGCAGTATTTT	CSAPARRGGGDTQYF
.	TRBV10-3	TRBJ1-2	TRBD1	TGTGCCATCACCGAGACGGTGGGACAGCTAAACTATGGCTACACCTTC	CAITETVGQLNYGYTF
few	TRBV7-2	TRBJ2-7	TRBD2	TGTGCCAGCAGCACCCGACTAGCGGGGGGCAGCGAGCAGTACTTC	CASSTRLAGGSEQYF
.	TRBV7-6	TRBJ1-6	TRBD1	TGTGCCAGCAGCTTCAGGGACAGAAGATATAATTCACCCCTCCACTTT	CASSFRDRRYNSPLHF
.	TRBV4-1	TRBJ2-2	TRBD2	TGCGCCAGCAGAGTTAGCGGGGGCAACACCGGGGAGCTGTTTTTT	CASRVSGGNTGELFF
.	TRBV6-5	TRBJ1-4	.	TGTGCCAGCAGGTACTCAGAAGGGGCCGAAAAACTGTTTTTT	CASRYSEGAEKLFF
few	TRBV7-9	TRBJ2-3	.	TGTGCCAGCAGCTCGCTTAGCACAGATACGCAGTATTTT	CASSSLSTDTQYF
few	TRBV3-1	TRBJ1-5	.	TGTGCCAGCAGCCAAGAGGGGTACAATCAGCCCCAGCATTTT	CASSQEGYNQPQHF
.	TRBV7-9	TRBJ1-6	.	TGTGCCAGCAGCTTAGCGGGGGGCAGACAGCTCCCCCTCCACTTT	CASSLAGGRQLPLHF
few	TRBV4-2	TRBJ1-4	TRBD1	TGTGCCAGCAGCGAGGACAGGCTGGAAAAACTGTTTTTT	CASSEDRLEKLFF
many	TRBV12-3/TRBV12-4	TRBJ2-1	.	TGTGCCAGCAGTACGCAAGGCCCGGGGAATGAGCAGTTCTTC	CASSTQGPGNEQFF
many	TRBV6-4	TRBJ2-6	.	TGTGCCAGCAGTGGGGGGGCTGGGGCCAACGTCCTGACTTTC	CASSGGAGANVLTF
many	TRBV15	TRBJ1-4	TRBD1	TGTGCCACCAGCAGAGATGTAGGACAGGGCTATAATGAAAAACTGTTTTTT	CATSRDVGQGYNEKLFF
few	TRBV11-2	TRBJ2-1	.	TGTGCCAGCAGCCGCGGGGCAACCTCCTACAATGAGCAGTTCTTC	CASSRGATSYNEQFF
few	TRBV6-6	TRBJ2-5	.	TGTGCCAGCATGGTTTGGGGGCGGGAGACCCAGTACTTC	CASMVWGRETQYF